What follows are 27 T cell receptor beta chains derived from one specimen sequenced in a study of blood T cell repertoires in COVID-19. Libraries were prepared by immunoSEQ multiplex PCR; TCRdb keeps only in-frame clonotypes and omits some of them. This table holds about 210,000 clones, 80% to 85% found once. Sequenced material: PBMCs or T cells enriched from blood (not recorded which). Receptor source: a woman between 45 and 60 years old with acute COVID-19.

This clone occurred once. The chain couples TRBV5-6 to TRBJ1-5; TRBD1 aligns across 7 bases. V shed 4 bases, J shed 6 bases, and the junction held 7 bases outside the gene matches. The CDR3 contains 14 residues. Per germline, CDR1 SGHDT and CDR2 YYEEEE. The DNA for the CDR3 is TGTGCCAGCAGCAAAGGACAGGTCATTCAGCCCCAGCATTTT. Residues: CASSKGQVIQPQHF.

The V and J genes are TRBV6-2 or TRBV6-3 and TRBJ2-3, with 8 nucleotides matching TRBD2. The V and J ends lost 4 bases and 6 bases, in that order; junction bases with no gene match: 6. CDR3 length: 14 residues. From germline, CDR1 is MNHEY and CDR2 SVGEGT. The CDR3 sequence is CASSWSGRGDTQYF. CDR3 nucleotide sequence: TGTGCCAGCAGTTGGAGCGGGAGAGGTGATACGCAGTATTTT.

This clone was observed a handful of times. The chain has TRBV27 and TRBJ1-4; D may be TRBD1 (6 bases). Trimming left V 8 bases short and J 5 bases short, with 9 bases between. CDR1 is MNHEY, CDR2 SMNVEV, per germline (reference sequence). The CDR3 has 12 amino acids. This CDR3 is CASSGQNEKLFF. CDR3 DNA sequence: TGTGCCAGCTCCGGACAGAATGAAAAACTGTTTTTT.

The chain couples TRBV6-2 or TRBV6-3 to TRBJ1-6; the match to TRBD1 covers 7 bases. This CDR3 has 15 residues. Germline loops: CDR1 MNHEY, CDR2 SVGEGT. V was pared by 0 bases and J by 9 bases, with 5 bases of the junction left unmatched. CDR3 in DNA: TGTGCCAGCAGTTACTCCGGGACAGAGCCTTCACCCCTCCACTTT. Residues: CASSYSGTEPSPLHF.

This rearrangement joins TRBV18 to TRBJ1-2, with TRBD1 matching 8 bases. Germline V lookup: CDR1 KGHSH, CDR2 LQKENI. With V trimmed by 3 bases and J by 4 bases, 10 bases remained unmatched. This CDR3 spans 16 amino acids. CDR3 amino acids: CASSPKPGTGSYGYTF. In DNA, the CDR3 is TGTGCCAGCTCACCTAAACCCGGGACAGGAAGCTATGGCTACACCTTC.

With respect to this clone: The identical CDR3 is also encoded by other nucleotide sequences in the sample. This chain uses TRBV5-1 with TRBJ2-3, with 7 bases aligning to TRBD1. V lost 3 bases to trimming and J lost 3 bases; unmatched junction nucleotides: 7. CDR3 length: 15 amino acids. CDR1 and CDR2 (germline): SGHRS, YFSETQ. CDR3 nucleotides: TGCGCCAGCAGCTATAGACAGGGAACTACAGATACGCAGTATTTT. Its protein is CASSYRQGTTDTQYF.

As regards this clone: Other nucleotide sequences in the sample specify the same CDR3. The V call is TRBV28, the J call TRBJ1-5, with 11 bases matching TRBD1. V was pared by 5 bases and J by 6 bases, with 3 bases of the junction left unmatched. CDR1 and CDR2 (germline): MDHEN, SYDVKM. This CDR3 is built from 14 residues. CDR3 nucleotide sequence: TGTGCCAGCAGTCCGGGACAGGGGGGTCAGCCCCAGCATTTT. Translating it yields CASSPGQGGQPQHF.

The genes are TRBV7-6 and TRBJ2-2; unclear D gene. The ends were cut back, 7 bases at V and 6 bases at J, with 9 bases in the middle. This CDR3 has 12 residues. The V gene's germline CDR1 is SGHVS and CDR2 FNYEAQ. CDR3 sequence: CASTLGPGELFF. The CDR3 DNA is TGTGCCAGCACCCTAGGCCCCGGGGAGCTGTTTTTT. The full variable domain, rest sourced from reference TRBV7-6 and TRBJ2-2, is GAGVSQSPRYKVTKRGQDVALRCDPISGHVSLYWYRQALGQGPEFLTYFNYEAQQDKSGLPNDRFSAERPEGSISTLTIQRTEQRDSAMYRCASTLGPGELFFGEGSRLTVL.

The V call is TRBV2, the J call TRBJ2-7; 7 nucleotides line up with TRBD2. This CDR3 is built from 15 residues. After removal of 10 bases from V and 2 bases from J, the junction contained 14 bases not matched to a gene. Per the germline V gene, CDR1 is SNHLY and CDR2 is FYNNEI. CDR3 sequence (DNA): TGTGCCACCTCACCCCGACTAGCCACCACCTACGAGCAGTACTTC. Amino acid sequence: CATSPRLATTYEQYF.

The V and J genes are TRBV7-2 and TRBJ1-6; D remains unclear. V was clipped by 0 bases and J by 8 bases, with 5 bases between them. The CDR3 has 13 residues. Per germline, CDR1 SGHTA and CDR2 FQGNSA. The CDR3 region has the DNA TGTGCCAGCAGCTTAGCTCCGGATTCACCCCTCCACTTT. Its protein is CASSLAPDSPLHF.

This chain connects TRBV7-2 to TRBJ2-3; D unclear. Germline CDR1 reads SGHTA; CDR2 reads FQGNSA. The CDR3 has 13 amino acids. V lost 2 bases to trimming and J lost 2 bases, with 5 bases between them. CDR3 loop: CASSLLYTDTQYF. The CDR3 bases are TGTGCCAGCAGCTTATTATACACAGATACGCAGTATTTT.

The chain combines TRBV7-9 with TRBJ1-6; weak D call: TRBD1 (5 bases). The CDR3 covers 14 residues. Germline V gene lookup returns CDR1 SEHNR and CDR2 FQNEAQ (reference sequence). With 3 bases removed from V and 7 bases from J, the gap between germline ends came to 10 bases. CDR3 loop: CASSFRSGNSPLHF. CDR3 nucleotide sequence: TGTGCCAGCAGCTTTCGTTCAGGGAATTCACCCCTCCACTTT.

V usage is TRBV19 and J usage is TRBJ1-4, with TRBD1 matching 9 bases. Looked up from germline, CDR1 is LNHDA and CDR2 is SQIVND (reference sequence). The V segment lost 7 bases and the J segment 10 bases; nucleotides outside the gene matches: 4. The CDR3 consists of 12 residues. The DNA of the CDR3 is TGTGCCAGTACTTCGACAGGGGGAAAACTGTTTTTT. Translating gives CASTSTGGKLFF.

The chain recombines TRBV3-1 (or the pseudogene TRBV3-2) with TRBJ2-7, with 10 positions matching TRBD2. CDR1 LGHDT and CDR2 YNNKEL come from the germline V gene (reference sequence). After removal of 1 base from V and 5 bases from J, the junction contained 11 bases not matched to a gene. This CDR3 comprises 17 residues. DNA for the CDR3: TGTGCCAGCAGCCAAGTTTATGTTGCTAGCGGGAGTGACGAGCAGTACTTC. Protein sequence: CASSQVYVASGSDEQYF.

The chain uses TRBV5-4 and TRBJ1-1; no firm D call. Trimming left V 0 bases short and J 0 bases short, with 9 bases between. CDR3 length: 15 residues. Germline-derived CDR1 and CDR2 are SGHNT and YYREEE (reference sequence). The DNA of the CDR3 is TGTGCCAGCAGCTTGGGGGGAGCAATGAACACTGAAGCTTTCTTT. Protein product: CASSLGGAMNTEAFF.

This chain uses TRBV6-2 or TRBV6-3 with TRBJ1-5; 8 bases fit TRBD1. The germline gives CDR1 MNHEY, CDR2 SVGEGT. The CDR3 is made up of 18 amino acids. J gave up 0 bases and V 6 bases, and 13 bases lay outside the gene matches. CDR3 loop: CASSLGQGARDSNQPQHF. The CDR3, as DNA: TGTGCCAGCAGCCTCGGACAGGGCGCCCGGGATAGCAATCAGCCCCAGCATTTT.

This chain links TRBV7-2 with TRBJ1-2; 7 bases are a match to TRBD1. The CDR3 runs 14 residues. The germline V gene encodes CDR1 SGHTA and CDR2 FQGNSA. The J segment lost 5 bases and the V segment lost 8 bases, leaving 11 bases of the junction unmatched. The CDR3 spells CASGHRGGYYGYTF. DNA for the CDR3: TGTGCCAGCGGACACAGGGGAGGTTATTATGGCTACACCTTC. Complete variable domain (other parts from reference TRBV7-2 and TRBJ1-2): GAGVSQSPSNKVTEKGKDVELRCDPISGHTALYWYRQSLGQGLEFLIYFQGNSAPDKSGLPSDRFSAERTGGSVSTLTIQRTQQEDSAVYLCASGHRGGYYGYTFGSGTRLTVV.

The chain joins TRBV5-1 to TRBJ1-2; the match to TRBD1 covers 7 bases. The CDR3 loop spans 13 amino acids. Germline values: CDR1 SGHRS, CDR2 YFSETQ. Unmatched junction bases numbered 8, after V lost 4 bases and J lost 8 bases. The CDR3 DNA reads TGCGCCAGCAGCAAAGGGACAGAGATCGGCTACACCTTC. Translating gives CASSKGTEIGYTF.

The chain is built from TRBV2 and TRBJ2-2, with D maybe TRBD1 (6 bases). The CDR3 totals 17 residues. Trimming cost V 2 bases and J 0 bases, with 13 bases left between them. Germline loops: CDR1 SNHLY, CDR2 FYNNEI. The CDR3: CASSETPGQSNTGELFF. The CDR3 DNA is TGTGCCAGCAGTGAAACCCCCGGACAGTCGAACACCGGGGAGCTGTTTTTT.

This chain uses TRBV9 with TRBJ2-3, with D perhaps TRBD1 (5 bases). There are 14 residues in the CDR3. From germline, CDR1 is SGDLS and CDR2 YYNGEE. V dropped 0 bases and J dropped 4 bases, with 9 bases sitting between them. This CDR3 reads CASSVGSGPDTQYF. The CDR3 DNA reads TGTGCCAGCAGCGTAGGGTCAGGGCCAGATACGCAGTATTTT.

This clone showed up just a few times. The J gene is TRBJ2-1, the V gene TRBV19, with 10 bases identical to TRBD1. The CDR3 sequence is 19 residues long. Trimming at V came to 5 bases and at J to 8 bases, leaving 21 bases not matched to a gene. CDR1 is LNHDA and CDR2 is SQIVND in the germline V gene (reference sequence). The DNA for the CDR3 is TGTGCCAGTAGTTTAGTGCCCCGGGGACAGGGGTTGGGATATCATGAGCAGTTCTTC. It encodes CASSLVPRGQGLGYHEQFF. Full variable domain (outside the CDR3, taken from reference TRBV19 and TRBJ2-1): DGGITQSPKYLFRKEGQNVTLSCEQNLNHDAMYWYRQDPGQGLRLIYYSQIVNDFQKGDIAEGYSVSREKKESFPLTVTSAQKNPTAFYLCASSLVPRGQGLGYHEQFFGPGTRLTVL.

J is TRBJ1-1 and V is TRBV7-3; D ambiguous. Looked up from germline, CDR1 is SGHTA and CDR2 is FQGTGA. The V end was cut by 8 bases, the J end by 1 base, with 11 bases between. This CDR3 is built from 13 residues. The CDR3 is CASGREPNTEAFF. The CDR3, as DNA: TGTGCCAGCGGTAGAGAGCCGAACACTGAAGCTTTCTTT.

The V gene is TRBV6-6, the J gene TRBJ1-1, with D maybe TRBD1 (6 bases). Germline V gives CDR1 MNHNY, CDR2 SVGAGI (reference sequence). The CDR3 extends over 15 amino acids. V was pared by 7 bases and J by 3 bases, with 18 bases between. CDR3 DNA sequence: TGTGCCAGCACCTTGAGAACCAGGGGTGACACTGAAGCTTTCTTT. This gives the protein CASTLRTRGDTEAFF.

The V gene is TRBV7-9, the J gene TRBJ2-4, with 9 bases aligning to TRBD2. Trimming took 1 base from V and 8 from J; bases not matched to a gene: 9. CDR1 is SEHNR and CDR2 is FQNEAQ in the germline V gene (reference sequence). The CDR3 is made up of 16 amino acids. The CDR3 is CASSLVGAGGRDIQYF. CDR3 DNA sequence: TGTGCCAGCAGCTTAGTCGGCGCGGGAGGGAGGGACATTCAGTACTTC. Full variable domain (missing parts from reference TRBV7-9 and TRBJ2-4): DTGVSQNPRHKITKRGQNVTFRCDPISEHNRLYWYRQTLGQGPEFLTYFQNEAQLEKSRLLSDRFSAERPKGSFSTLEIQRTEQGDSAMYLCASSLVGAGGRDIQYFGAGTRLSVL.

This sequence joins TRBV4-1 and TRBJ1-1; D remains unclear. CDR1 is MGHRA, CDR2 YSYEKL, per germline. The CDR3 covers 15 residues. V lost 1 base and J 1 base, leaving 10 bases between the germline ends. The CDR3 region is CASSQGELTNTEAFF. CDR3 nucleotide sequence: TGCGCCAGCAGCCAAGGGGAGTTGACGAACACTGAAGCTTTCTTT.

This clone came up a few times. In DNA, the CDR3 is TGTGCCAGCAGTTCCGGACTAGCCTTCGAGCAGTTCTTC. It specifies CASSSGLAFEQFF. This chain connects TRBV12-3 or TRBV12-4 to TRBJ2-1; 8 bases map to TRBD2. This CDR3 has 13 amino acids. J gave up 10 bases and V 4 bases, and 6 bases lay outside the gene matches.

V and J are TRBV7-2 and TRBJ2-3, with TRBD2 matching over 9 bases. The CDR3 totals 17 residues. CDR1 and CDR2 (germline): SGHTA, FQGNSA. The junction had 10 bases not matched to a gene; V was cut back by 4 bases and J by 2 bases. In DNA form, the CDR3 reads TGTGCCAGCAGCTCGACTCCTAGCGGGGCATTCACAGATACGCAGTATTTT. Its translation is CASSSTPSGAFTDTQYF.